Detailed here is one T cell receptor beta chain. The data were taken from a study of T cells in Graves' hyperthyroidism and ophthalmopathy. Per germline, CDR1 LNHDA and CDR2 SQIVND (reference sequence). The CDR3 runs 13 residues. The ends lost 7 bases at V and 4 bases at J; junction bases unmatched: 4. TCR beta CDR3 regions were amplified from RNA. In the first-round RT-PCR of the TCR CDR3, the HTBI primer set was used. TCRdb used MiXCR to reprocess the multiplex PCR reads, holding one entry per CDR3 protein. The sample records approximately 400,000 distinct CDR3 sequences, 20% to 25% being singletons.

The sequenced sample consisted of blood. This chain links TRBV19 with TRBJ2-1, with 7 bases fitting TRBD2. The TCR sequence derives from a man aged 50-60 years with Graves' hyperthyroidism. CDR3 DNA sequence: TGTGCCAGTAAGTCTAGCGGTTACAATGAGCAGTTCTTC. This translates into CASKSSGYNEQFF.